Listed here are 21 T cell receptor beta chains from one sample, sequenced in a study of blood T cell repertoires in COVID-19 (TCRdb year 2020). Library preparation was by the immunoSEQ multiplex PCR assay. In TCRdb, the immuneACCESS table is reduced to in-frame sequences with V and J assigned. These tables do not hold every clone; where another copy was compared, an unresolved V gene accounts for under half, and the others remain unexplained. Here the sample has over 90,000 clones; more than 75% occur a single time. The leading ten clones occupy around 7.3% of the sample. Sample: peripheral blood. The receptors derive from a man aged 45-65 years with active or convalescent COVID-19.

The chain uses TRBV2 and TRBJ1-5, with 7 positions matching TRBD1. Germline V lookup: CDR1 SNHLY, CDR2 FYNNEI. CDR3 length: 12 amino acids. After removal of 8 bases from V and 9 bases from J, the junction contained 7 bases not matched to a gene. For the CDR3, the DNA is TGTGCCAGCCGGGACAGCTTGGGGCCCCAGCATTTT. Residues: CASRDSLGPQHF.

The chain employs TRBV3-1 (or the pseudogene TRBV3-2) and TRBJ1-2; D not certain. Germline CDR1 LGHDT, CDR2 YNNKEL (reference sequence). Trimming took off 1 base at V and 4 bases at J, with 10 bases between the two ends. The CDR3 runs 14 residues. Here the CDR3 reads CASSQVSGIYGYTF. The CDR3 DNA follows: TGTGCCAGCAGCCAAGTTTCCGGGATCTATGGCTACACCTTC.

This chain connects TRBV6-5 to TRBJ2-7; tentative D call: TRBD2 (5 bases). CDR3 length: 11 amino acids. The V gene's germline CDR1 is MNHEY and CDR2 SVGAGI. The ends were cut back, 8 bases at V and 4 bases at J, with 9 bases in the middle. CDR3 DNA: TGTGCCAGCTCCGGCGGGTACGAGCAGTACTTC. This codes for CASSGGYEQYF.

The DNA for the CDR3 is TGTGCCAGCAGCTTGACTAGACAAAGCTATGAGCAGTTCTTC. This encodes CASSLTRQSYEQFF. The chain is built from TRBV7-8 and TRBJ2-1, with a tentative D call TRBD2 (6 bases). Germline CDR1 reads SGHVS; CDR2 reads FQNEAQ. The CDR3 contains 14 residues. Trimming shortened V by 3 bases and J by 8 bases, and 14 bases separated the two germline ends.

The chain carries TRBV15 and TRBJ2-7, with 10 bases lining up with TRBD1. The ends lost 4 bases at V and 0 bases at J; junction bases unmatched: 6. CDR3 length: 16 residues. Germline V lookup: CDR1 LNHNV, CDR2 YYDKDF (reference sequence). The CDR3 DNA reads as TGTGCCACCAGCAAATACGGACAGGGGGACTCCTACGAGCAGTACTTC. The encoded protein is CATSKYGQGDSYEQYF.

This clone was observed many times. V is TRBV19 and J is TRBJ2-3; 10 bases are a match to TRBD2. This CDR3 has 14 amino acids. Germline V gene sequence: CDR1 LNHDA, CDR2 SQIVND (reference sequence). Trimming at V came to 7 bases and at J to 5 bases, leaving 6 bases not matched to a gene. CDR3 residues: CASTRTSGRDTQYF. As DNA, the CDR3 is TGTGCCAGTACCCGGACTAGCGGCAGAGATACGCAGTATTTT.

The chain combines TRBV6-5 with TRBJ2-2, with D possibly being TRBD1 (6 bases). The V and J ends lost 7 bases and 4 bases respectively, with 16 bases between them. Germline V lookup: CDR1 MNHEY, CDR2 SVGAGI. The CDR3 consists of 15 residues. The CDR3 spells CASTANQGGTGELFF. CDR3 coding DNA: TGTGCCAGCACCGCAAATCAAGGGGGCACCGGGGAGCTGTTTTTT.

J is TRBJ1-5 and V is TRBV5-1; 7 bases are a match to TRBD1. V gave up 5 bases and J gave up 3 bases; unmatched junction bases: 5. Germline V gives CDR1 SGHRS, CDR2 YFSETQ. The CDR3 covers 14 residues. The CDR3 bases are TGCGCCAGCAGTCCGGACAGGCCCAATCAGCCCCAGCATTTT. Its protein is CASSPDRPNQPQHF.

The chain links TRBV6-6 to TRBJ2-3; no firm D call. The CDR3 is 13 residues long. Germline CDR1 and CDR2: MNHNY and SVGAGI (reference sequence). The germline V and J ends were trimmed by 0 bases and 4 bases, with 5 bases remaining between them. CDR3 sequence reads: CASSYSRSDTQYF. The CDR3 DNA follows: TGTGCCAGCAGTTACTCGAGGTCAGATACGCAGTATTTT.

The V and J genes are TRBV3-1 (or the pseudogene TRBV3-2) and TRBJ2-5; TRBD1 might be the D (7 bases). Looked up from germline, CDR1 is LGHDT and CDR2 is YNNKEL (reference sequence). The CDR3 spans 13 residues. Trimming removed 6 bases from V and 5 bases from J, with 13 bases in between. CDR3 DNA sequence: TGTGCCAGCAGACGACAGGGAGGTGAGACCCAGTACTTC. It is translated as CASRRQGGETQYF.

CDR3 region: CASSRVKSSYNSPLHF. The DNA for the CDR3 is TGTGCCAGCAGCAGAGTCAAGAGCTCCTATAATTCACCCCTCCACTTT. This chain uses TRBV5-6 with TRBJ1-6; D gene uncertain. V dropped 4 bases and J dropped 0 bases, with 11 bases sitting between them. The germline V gene has CDR1 SGHDT and CDR2 YYEEEE. The CDR3 is 16 residues long.

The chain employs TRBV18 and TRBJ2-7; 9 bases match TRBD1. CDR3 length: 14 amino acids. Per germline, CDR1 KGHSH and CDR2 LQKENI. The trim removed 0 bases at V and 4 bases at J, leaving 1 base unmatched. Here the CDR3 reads CASSPPTGGYEQYF. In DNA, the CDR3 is TGTGCCAGCTCACCACCGACAGGGGGGTACGAGCAGTACTTC. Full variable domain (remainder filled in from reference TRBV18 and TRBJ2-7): NAGVMQNPRHLVRRRGQEARLRCSPMKGHSHVYWYRQLPEEGLKFMVYLQKENIIDESGMPKERFSAEFPKEGPSILRIQQVVRGDSAAYFCASSPPTGGYEQYFGPGTRLTVT.

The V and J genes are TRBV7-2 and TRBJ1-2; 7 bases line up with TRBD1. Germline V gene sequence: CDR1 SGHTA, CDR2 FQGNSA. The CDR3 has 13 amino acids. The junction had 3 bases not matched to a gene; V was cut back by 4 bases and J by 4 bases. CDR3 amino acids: CASSSGQIYGYTF. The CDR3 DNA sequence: TGTGCCAGCAGCTCGGGACAGATCTATGGCTACACCTTC.

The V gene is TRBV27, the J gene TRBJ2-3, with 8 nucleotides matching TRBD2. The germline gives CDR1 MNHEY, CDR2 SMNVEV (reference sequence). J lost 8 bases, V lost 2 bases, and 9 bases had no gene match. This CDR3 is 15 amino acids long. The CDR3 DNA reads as TGTGCCAGCAGTTTAATAACGGGGGGGTCGGGTACGCAGTATTTT. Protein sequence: CASSLITGGSGTQYF.

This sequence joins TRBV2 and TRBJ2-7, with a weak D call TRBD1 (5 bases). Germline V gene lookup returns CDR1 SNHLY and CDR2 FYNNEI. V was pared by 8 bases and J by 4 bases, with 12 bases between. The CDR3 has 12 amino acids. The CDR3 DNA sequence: TGTGCCAGCCGTTCGACAGTTTACGAGCAGTACGTC. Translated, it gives CASRSTVYEQYV.

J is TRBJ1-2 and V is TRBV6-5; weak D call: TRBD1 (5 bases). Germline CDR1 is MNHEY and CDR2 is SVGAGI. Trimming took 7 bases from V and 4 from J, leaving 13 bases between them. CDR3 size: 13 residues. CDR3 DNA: TGTGCCAGCACATCGGGGGACTTCTATGGCTACACCTTC. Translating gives CASTSGDFYGYTF.

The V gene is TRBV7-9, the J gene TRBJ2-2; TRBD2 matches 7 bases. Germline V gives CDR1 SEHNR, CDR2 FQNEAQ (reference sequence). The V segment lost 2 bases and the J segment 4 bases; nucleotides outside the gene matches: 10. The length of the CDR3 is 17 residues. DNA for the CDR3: TGTGCCAGCAGCTTAAGGGAGGGCTCGGTTCCCACCGGGGAGCTGTTTTTT. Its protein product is CASSLREGSVPTGELFF.

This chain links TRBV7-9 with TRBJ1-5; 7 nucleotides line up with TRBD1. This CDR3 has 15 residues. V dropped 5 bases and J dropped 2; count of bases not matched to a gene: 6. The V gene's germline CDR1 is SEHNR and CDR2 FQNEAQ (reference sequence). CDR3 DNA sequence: TGTGCCAGCAGCGTCGACAGGGTTGGCAATCAGCCCCAGCATTTT. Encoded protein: CASSVDRVGNQPQHF.

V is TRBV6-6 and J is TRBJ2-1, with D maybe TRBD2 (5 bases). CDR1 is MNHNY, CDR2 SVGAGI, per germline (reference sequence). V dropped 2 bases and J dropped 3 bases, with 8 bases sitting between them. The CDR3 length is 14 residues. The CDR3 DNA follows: TGTGCCAGCAGTTACGGAGGAAACTACAATGAGCAGTTCTTC. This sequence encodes CASSYGGNYNEQFF.

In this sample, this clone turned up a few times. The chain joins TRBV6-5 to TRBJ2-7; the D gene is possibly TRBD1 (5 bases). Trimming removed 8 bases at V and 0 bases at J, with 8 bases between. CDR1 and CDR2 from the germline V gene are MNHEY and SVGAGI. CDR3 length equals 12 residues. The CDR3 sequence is CASDTGSYEQYF. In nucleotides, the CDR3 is TGTGCCAGCGATACAGGCTCCTACGAGCAGTACTTC.

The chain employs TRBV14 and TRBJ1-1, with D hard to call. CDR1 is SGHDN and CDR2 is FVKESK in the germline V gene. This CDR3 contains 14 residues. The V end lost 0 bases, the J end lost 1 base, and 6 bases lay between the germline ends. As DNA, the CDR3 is TGTGCCAGCAGCCAAGATTCAGGGAACACTGAAGCTTTCTTT. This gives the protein CASSQDSGNTEAFF.